Only one count was recorded for the clone carrying this TCR beta chain. Its antigen is unidentified. Clones were sequenced by immunoSEQ multiplex PCR, and TCRdb holds only the in-frame ones, with some missing. The table has 150,000 to 180,000 clones, 87% seen once. The data were obtained in a study of T cell responses to AZD1222 COVID-19 vaccine. Study-level results: After two AZD1222 doses, spike-specific TCR breadth and depth rose versus day 0.

Trimming removed 5 bases from V and 8 bases from J; junction bases left unmatched: 10. The CDR3 covers 15 residues. CDR1 and CDR2 from the germline V gene are MGHDK and SYGVNS. This TCR derives from an adult who received the AZD1222 COVID-19 vaccine. The sequenced sample was peripheral blood, obtained 28 days after the second AZD1222 dose. The J gene is TRBJ1-4, the V gene TRBV25-1, with 8 positions matching TRBD1. The CDR3 DNA is TGTGCCAGCAGTTCGCTGGGACAGGCACTGGAAAAACTGTTTTTT. It encodes CASSSLGQALEKLFF.